The rows below give T cell receptor beta chains drawn from one sample of a study of CD8 T cells in Susac syndrome. TCRdb independently ran MiXCR on the immunoSEQ multiplex PCR reads; one entry per CDR3 protein. Here the sample spans 80,000 or so distinct CDR3 sequences, 85% to 95% being singletons. Sequences were obtained from CD4+ T cells from PBMCs. The source is a human donor with Susac syndrome. CDR3s include the opening cysteine and the closing phenylalanine or tryptophan. Fields, in order: J gene, CDR3 length, V gene, clone size, D gene, CDR3 protein, CDR3 DNA. The D gene is left open where the match is weak. Where a row states a size, it is once, few, many or the class of an expanded clone; other rows omit it.

>TRBJ2-7|14|TRBV3-1|.|TRBD1
CASRQKGAAGEQYF
TGTGCCAGCAGACAAAAGGGGGCTGCGGGCGAGCAGTACTTC
>TRBJ2-3|15|TRBV28|.|TRBD1
CASSFPDRGKGTQYF
TGTGCCAGCAGTTTCCCGGACAGGGGGAAAGGGACGCAGTATTTT
>TRBJ2-1|15|TRBV5-6|.|.
CASSFSTGGYNEQFF
TGTGCCAGCAGCTTTTCGACAGGAGGCTACAATGAGCAGTTCTTC
>TRBJ2-3|12|TRBV7-2|few|.
CASSSTVDTQYF
TGTGCCAGCAGTTCCACAGTGGATACGCAGTATTTT
>TRBJ2-7|15|TRBV7-2|once|.
CASSFRQAGTYEQYF
TGTGCCAGCAGCTTTCGACAGGCGGGGACCTACGAGCAGTACTTC
>TRBJ1-5|14|TRBV20-1|.|.
CSARHRSSNQPQHF
TGCAGTGCTCGACACAGGTCTAGCAATCAGCCCCAGCATTTT
>TRBJ1-1|14|TRBV2|.|TRBD1
CASSSRPGGTEAFF
TGTGCCAGCAGTAGCCGGCCAGGGGGTACTGAAGCTTTCTTT
>TRBJ2-1|16|TRBV3-1|.|TRBD2
CASSAPQRGQVNEQFF
TGTGCCAGCAGCGCCCCCCAGCGGGGCCAGGTCAATGAGCAGTTCTTC
>TRBJ1-4|12|TRBV30|.|.
CAWRWANEKLFF
TGTGCCTGGCGGTGGGCTAATGAAAAACTGTTTTTT
>TRBJ1-1|12|TRBV12-3/TRBV12-4|.|.
CASLGAEAEAFF
TGTGCCAGCCTCGGAGCGGAGGCTGAAGCTTTCTTT
>TRBJ1-2|13|TRBV5-1|.|.
CASSITTSSGYTF
TGCGCCAGCAGCATTACAACGTCATCGGGCTACACCTTC
>TRBJ2-7|11|TRBV29-1|.|TRBD1
CSVGQGWEQYF
TGCAGCGTGGGACAGGGCTGGGAGCAGTACTTC
>TRBJ2-3|13|TRBV18|.|.
CASSPAATDTQYF
TGTGCCAGCTCACCAGCCGCCACAGATACGCAGTATTTT
>TRBJ2-1|16|TRBV28|.|.
CASSLEIASSYNEQFF
TGTGCCAGCAGCCTAGAGATAGCAAGCTCCTACAATGAGCAGTTCTTC
>TRBJ2-7|14|TRBV20-1|.|TRBD2
CSATGIAGDYEQYF
TGCAGTGCTACCGGGATAGCGGGGGACTACGAGCAGTACTTC